This T cell receptor beta chain was retrieved from a study of T-cell reconstitution after alpha-beta-depleted transplantation in children. Overall study findings and caveats: Several hundred expanded graft clones reportedly gave rise to the alpha-beta T cells present about two months after transplant. T-cell numbers and diversity one year post-transplant derived largely from freshly generated T cells. Elevated TCRbeta diversity at day 60 was traced, in some patients, to surviving recipient T cells and thymic progenitors.

Germline CDR1 and CDR2: LGHNA and YSLEER. Trimming took 1 base from V and 3 from J, leaving 10 bases between them. The CDR3 extends over 14 amino acids. In its sample, this clonotype was seen many times. Antigen: not known. This sample's TCRbeta library carried unique molecular identifier barcodes. TCRdb fed the PCR reads into MiXCR, producing one record per CDR3 protein. This sample has 85,000 to 120,000 distinct CDR3 sequences, with 7.5% to 9.5% found just once. The chain is built from TRBV4-3 and TRBJ2-7, with D unresolved. The clonotype comes from a boy aged 2 to 10 with acute lymphoblastic leukemia, due to receive a stem cell transplant. The sequencing used PBMCs, collected before TCRalphabeta/CD19-depleted stem cell transplant. The CDR3 region has the DNA TGCGCCAGCAGCCAAGGGCGAGCCAGCTACGAGCAGTACTTC. This encodes CASSQGRASYEQYF.